What follows is one T cell receptor beta chain and its context. The second PCR ran about 6 to 11 cycles with a sample-barcoded 5' primer and J-beta primers. TCRdb recomputed calls from the 5' RACE reads with MiXCR, one row per CDR3 protein. Of approximately 880,000 distinct CDR3 sequences detected, around 46% appear once; the ten largest clones hold around an eighth. The donors, aged about 6 to 90, were healthy Caucasians from Russia. Per-sample PBMC isolation yielded at least 6 million cells. The extraction recovered at least 6 micrograms of total RNA per sample. The sample is drawn from a study of blood T cells in healthy people across ages. Germline V gives CDR1 LGHNA, CDR2 YNFKEQ. This CDR3 contains 18 residues.

Sequencing input: blood. The sequence was obtained from a man younger than 40 in good health. The chain links TRBV4-2 to TRBJ2-1, with D possibly called TRBD1 or TRBD2 (5 bases each). The tail of the sequence fits TRBJ2-7 better, so the J call may be wrong. CDR3 amino acids: CASSQDWHPGAPYNEQYF. The CDR3 DNA reads TGTGCCAGCAGCCAAGATTGGCATCCCGGGGCCCCCTACAATGAGCAGTACTTC.